This T cell receptor beta chain originates from a study of T cell responses to AZD1222 COVID-19 vaccine. Overall study findings and caveats: Regions 160-218 and 743-854 held dominance among vaccine-associated CD4 TCRs, which spanned spike. Seropositive AZD1222 recipients at baseline numbered only 6 or 7.

The germline V gene encodes CDR1 SGDLS and CDR2 YYNGEE. V gave up 3 bases and J gave up 3 bases, with 10 bases separating them. This CDR3 spans 15 amino acids. Regarding this clone: Its antigen remains unknown.

Here immunoSEQ multiplex PCR was the method, and the copy in TCRdb shows in-frame clones only, minus some. Here the sample spans 110,000 or so clones, about 91% being singletons. The sample was peripheral blood, taken 28 days after the second AZD1222 dose. J is TRBJ1-6 and V is TRBV9; no clear D. The source is an adult who received the AZD1222 COVID-19 vaccine. CDR3 protein: CASSDGRSYNSPLHF. In nucleotides, the CDR3 is TGTGCCAGCAGCGATGGGAGAAGCTATAATTCACCCCTCCACTTT.